Sequencing of this T cell receptor beta chain was carried out in a study of early T cells in non-severe SARS-CoV-2 infection. Study background: Unpaired chains resulted from sequencing bulk RNA of unsorted whole blood. Notes on the study in general: VDJdb matching skewed toward anti-spike CD8 responses, missing private and CD4 specificities.

At least ten counts were recorded for this clonotype. Its specificity is unknown. Individually, cDNA molecules had unique molecular identifiers attached to them. MiXCR, applied by TCRdb to the 5' RACE reads, yields one record per CDR3 protein. The table has roughly 63,000 distinct CDR3 sequences, around 12% seen once. V lost 4 bases to trimming and J lost 1 base; unmatched junction nucleotides: 8. CDR1 is SGHTA, CDR2 FQGNSA, per germline. The CDR3 runs to 17 residues. The TCR sequence derives from an adult who was a healthcare worker with PCR-confirmed SARS-CoV-2 infection or an uninfected control (not recorded which). The chain recombines TRBV7-2 with TRBJ2-1; TRBD1 agrees at 9 bases. Sequenced material: whole blood. CDR3 sequence (DNA): TGTGCCAGCAGCTCCCTCTTCGGGACAGGGTCCTACAATGAGCAGTTCTTC. Translation: CASSSLFGTGSYNEQFF.